The 5 T cell receptor beta chains in this list originate from one sample, sequenced in a study of breast tumors, draining lymph nodes, adjacent tissues. Breast cancer patients provided tissue from their axillary draining lymph nodes. TCRdb independently ran MiXCR on the multiplex PCR reads; one entry per CDR3 protein. The sample holds under 250,000 distinct CDR3 sequences, about 32% seen once. The specimen sequenced was axillary lymph node tissue. The receptors originated from a female donor with breast cancer. Some clones in this sample may be carry-over from other donors' samples.

About this clonotype itself: At one boundary the junction diverges from the germline segment, which might be a read error. This chain joins TRBV20-1 and TRBJ1-4; D not certain. Per the germline V gene, CDR1 is DFQATT and CDR2 is SNEGSKA (reference sequence). This CDR3 contains 12 residues. CDR3 loop: CSARSTNEKLLF. As DNA, the CDR3 is TGCAGTGCTAGGTCAACTAATGAGAAACTGCTTTTT.

At least ten counts were recorded for this clonotype. V and J are TRBV6-5 and TRBJ1-4; TRBD1 matches 7 bases. The CDR3 has 18 residues. Germline V gene sequence: CDR1 MNHEY, CDR2 SVGAGI. J was trimmed by 2 bases and V by 6 bases; bases with no gene match: 15. For the CDR3, the DNA is TGTGCCAGCAGACGCTTCTCCCACCCGACAGGGACTAATGAAAAACTGTTTTTT. This translates into CASRRFSHPTGTNEKLFF.

This clonotype was seen repeatedly, ten times or more. This chain links TRBV29-1 with TRBJ2-1, with a weak D call TRBD2 (5 bases). Trimming stripped 4 bases from V and 10 bases from J, with 5 bases between. The CDR3 is 9 residues long. Germline lookup yields CDR1 SQVTM and CDR2 ANQGSEA. The CDR3 region is CSVGREQFF. Written as DNA, the CDR3 is TGCAGCGTTGGGAGGGAGCAGTTCTTC.

This clonotype was seen ten or more times. The chain couples TRBV5-1 to TRBJ2-7; TRBD2 matches 10 bases. CDR3 size: 16 residues. V lost 3 bases to trimming and J lost 2 bases; unmatched junction nucleotides: 8. Germline CDR1 reads SGHRS; CDR2 reads YFSETQ. CDR3 amino acids: CASSSGSGRRTYEQYF. In DNA, the CDR3 is TGCGCCAGCAGCTCGGGTAGCGGGAGGAGGACCTACGAGCAGTACTTC. Full variable domain (remainder filled in from reference TRBV5-1 and TRBJ2-7): KAGVTQTPRYLIKTRGQQVTLSCSPISGHRSVSWYQQTPGQGLQFLFEYFSETQRNKGNFPGRFSGRQFSNSRSEMNVSTLELGDSALYLCASSSGSGRRTYEQYFGPGTRLTVT.

There are many counts of this clonotype. This chain joins TRBV5-8 and TRBJ1-3, with D possibly being TRBD1 (5 bases). This CDR3 comprises 16 residues. The germline V and J ends were trimmed by 0 bases and 2 bases, with 12 bases remaining between them. The germline CDR1 and CDR2 sequences are SGHTS and YDEGEE. In nucleotides, the CDR3 is TGTGCCAGCAGCTTGGCCCTAAGGGGTACTGGAAACACCATATATTTT. Residues: CASSLALRGTGNTIYF.